This T cell receptor (beta chain) was found in a study of early T cells in non-severe SARS-CoV-2 infection. Whole-study context: Chains were unpaired, as sequencing was done on bulk RNA from unsorted whole blood.

One entry per CDR3 protein, called by TCRdb with MiXCR from the 5' RACE reads. The sample contains more than 75,000 distinct CDR3 sequences, less than 15% of which appear only once. V lost 0 bases, J lost 0 bases, and 11 bases lay in between. The germline V gene has CDR1 MNHEY and CDR2 SVGAGI. This CDR3 comprises 16 residues. This clonotype was obtained from an adult who was a healthcare worker with PCR-confirmed SARS-CoV-2 infection or an uninfected control (not recorded which). Sequencing was done on a sample of whole blood. V is TRBV6-5 and J is TRBJ1-1, with D possibly matching TRBD1 (6 bases). CDR3 nucleotides: TGTGCCAGCAGTTACTCCCGGACAGTTATGAACACTGAAGCTTTCTTT. This gives the protein CASSYSRTVMNTEAFF.